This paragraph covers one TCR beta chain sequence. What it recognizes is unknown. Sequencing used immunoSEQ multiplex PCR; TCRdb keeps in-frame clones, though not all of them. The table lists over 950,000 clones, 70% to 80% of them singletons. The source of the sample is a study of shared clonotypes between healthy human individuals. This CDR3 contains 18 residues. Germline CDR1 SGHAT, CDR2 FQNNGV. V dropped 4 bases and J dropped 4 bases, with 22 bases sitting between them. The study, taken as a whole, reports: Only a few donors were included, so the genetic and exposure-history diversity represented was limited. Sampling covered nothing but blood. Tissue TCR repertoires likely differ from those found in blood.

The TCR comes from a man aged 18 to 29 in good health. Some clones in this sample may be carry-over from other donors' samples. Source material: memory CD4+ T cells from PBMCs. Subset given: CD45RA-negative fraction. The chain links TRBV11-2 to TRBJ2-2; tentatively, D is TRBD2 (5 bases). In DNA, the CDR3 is TGTGCCAGCAGCTCCCGGGGTGTGGTAGAGCTCAGCACCGGGGAGCTGTTTTTT. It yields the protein CASSSRGVVELSTGELFF.